What follows are 15 T cell receptor beta chains derived from one specimen sequenced in a study of T cell responses to AZD1222 COVID-19 vaccine. The table came from immunoSEQ multiplex PCR; TCRdb's copy has only in-frame clones and leaves some out. The sample records 80,000 to 100,000 clones, around 90% being singletons. The material sequenced was peripheral blood, taken 28 days after the second AZD1222 dose. These receptors were taken from an adult who received the AZD1222 COVID-19 vaccine.

The rearrangement links TRBV11-2 to TRBJ1-2; 9 positions agree with TRBD1. The length of the CDR3 is 14 residues. Trimming took 5 bases from V and 2 from J; bases not matched to a gene: 3. The germline gives CDR1 SGHAT, CDR2 FQNNGV. The chain's CDR3 is CASSPGQGNYGYTF. For the CDR3, the DNA is TGTGCCAGCAGCCCTGGACAGGGGAACTATGGCTACACCTTC.

This rearrangement joins TRBV19 to TRBJ1-4; perhaps TRBD1 as D (5 bases). The V end lost 6 bases, the J end lost 3 bases, and 11 bases lay between the germline ends. The length of the CDR3 is 14 residues. Germline V gene sequence: CDR1 LNHDA, CDR2 SQIVND (reference sequence). In DNA, the CDR3 is TGTGCCAGTAGACGAGGACACTCTAATGAAAAACTGTTTTTT. Protein sequence: CASRRGHSNEKLFF.

This rearrangement joins TRBV4-1 to TRBJ2-3; possibly TRBD2 for D (6 bases). Germline CDR1 and CDR2: MGHRA and YSYEKL. V was trimmed by 2 bases and J by 0 bases, leaving 12 bases between them. The CDR3 has 16 residues. CDR3 sequence (DNA): TGCGCCAGCAGCCAACGGACTAAACCTAGCACAGATACGCAGTATTTT. It encodes CASSQRTKPSTDTQYF.

This clone was picked up a small number of times. The sample holds other DNA sequences that translate to the same CDR3. The V call is TRBV18, the J call TRBJ1-5; D is undetermined. The CDR3 totals 13 residues. Looked up from germline, CDR1 is KGHSH and CDR2 is LQKENI. Trimming pared 3 bases from V and 0 bases from J, leaving 3 bases between. CDR3 sequence: CASSPASNQPQHF. DNA of the CDR3: TGTGCCAGCTCACCTGCTAGCAATCAGCCCCAGCATTTT.

The genes are TRBV19 and TRBJ1-3, with D perhaps TRBD1 (5 bases). The V end was cut by 6 bases, the J end by 0 bases, with 15 bases between. The CDR3 runs 16 residues. Per the germline V gene, CDR1 is LNHDA and CDR2 is SQIVND (reference sequence). The CDR3 protein is CASRDRDPSSGNTIYF. The CDR3 coding sequence is TGTGCCAGTAGGGATCGGGACCCCAGCTCTGGAAACACCATATATTTT.

The CDR3 bases are TGTGCCAGCAGCCGCGCCGGGACAGTTTTTGAGGCTTTCTTT. The encoded protein is CASSRAGTVFEAFF. The rearrangement uses TRBV5-5 and TRBJ1-1, with 7 bases fitting TRBD1. This CDR3 is 14 amino acids long. After removal of 4 bases from V and 11 bases from J, the junction contained 14 bases not matched to a gene. Germline assignment: CDR1 SGHKS and CDR2 YYEKEE (reference sequence).

The chain links TRBV25-1 to TRBJ2-6, with D perhaps TRBD2 (5 bases). The V gene's germline CDR1 is MGHDK and CDR2 SYGVNS. V shed 2 bases and J shed 2 bases, with 10 bases lying between them. This CDR3 region has 16 residues. The CDR3 region has the DNA TGTGCCAGCAGTGAAGCGGGCTGGGCTGGGGCCAACGTCCTGACTTTC. It encodes CASSEAGWAGANVLTF.

V is TRBV5-6 and J is TRBJ1-1; the D gene is possibly TRBD1 (6 bases). The CDR3 consists of 14 residues. Looked up from germline, CDR1 is SGHDT and CDR2 is YYEEEE. Deletions cut 5 bases from V and 0 bases from J, with 11 bases between. The CDR3 sequence: CASSLTGVNTEAFF. DNA of the CDR3: TGTGCCAGCAGTTTGACAGGCGTGAACACTGAAGCTTTCTTT.

This chain links TRBV5-1 with TRBJ1-2; D gene uncertain. Germline V gene sequence: CDR1 SGHRS, CDR2 YFSETQ. Between the trimmed V and J ends, which lost 5 bases and 2 bases, there was a span of 10 bases. This CDR3 has 13 residues. Written as DNA, the CDR3 is TGCGCCAGCAGAGCGGAGCCGAACTATGGCTACACCTTC. Its protein is CASRAEPNYGYTF.

The chain couples TRBV15 to TRBJ2-7; 11 positions match TRBD2. The CDR3 runs to 15 residues. Trimming removed 5 bases from V and 0 bases from J; junction bases left unmatched: 3. The V gene's germline CDR1 is LNHNV and CDR2 YYDKDF (reference sequence). The CDR3 DNA reads as TGTGCCACCAGCGAGGGACTAGCGGCCTCCTACGAGCAGTACTTC. Its translation is CATSEGLAASYEQYF.

CDR3 bases: TGTGCCAGCAGCGTAGCGGACAACCAAGAGACCCAGTACTTC. Its protein product is CASSVADNQETQYF. The chain couples TRBV9 to TRBJ2-5; D possibly corresponds to TRBD1 (5 bases). In germline, CDR1 is SGDLS, CDR2 YYNGEE. This CDR3 spans 14 amino acids. V lost 0 bases, J lost 0 bases, and 6 bases lay in between.

CDR3 in amino acids: CATSDSGSREQFF. Written as DNA, the CDR3 is TGTGCCACCAGTGATTCAGGGAGCCGGGAGCAGTTCTTC. The chain uses TRBV24-1 and TRBJ2-1; D could derive from TRBD1 or TRBD2 (5 bases each). The length of the CDR3 is 13 residues. In germline, CDR1 is KGHDR, CDR2 SFDVKD. V lost 2 bases to trimming and J lost 10 bases, with 11 bases between them.

This clone has a single count. The CDR3 bases are TGTGCCAGCAGCTCGGGGTGGGGAGGTGAGCAGTTCTTC. Amino acids: CASSSGWGGEQFF. The rearrangement joins TRBV11-3 to TRBJ2-1; possible D gene TRBD2, 6 bases. Between the trimmed V and J ends, which lost 4 bases and 9 bases, there was a span of 13 bases. CDR1 SGHNT and CDR2 YENEEA come from the germline V gene. This CDR3 region has 13 residues.

CDR3 residues: CASSLTGQGNQPQHF. CDR3 DNA sequence: TGTGCCAGCAGCCTAACGGGACAAGGCAATCAGCCCCAGCATTTT. The chain has TRBV7-9 and TRBJ1-5; tentative D call: TRBD1 (6 bases). The CDR3 runs to 15 residues. Looked up from germline, CDR1 is SEHNR and CDR2 is FQNEAQ (reference sequence). V gave up 5 bases and J gave up 2 bases, with 13 bases separating them.

This chain links TRBV19 with TRBJ1-2, with 10 nucleotides matching TRBD1. The CDR3 length is 15 residues. Losses at the gene ends were 0 bases for V and 8 bases for J; bases not matched to a gene: 6. CDR1 and CDR2 (germline): LNHDA, SQIVND (reference sequence). Here the CDR3 reads CASSIDVLDRGGYTF. In DNA, the CDR3 is TGTGCCAGTAGTATAGACGTTCTGGACAGGGGGGGCTACACCTTC.